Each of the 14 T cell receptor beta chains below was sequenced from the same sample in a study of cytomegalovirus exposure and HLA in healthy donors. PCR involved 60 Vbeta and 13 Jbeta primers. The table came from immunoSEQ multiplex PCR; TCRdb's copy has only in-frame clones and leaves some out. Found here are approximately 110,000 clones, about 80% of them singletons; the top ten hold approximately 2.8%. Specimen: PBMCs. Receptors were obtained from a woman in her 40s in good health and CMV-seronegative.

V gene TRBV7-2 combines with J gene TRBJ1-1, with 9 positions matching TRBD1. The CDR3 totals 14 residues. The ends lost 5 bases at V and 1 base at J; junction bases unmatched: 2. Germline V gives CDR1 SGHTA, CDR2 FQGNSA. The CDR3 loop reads CASSPDRGNTEAFF. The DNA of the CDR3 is TGTGCCAGCAGCCCGGACAGGGGGAACACTGAAGCTTTCTTT.

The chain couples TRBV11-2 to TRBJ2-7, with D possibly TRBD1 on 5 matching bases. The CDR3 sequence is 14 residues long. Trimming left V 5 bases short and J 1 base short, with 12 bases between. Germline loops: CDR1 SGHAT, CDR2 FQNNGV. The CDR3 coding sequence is TGTGCCAGCAGCCAAGACAGTGCATCCTACGAGCAGTACTTC. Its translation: CASSQDSASYEQYF.

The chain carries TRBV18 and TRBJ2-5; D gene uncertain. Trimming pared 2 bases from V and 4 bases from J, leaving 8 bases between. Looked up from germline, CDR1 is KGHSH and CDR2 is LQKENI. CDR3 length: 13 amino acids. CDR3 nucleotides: TGTGCCAGCTCACCAGCAGGTTCAGAGACCCAGTACTTC. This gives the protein CASSPAGSETQYF. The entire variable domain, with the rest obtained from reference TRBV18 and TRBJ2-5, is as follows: NAGVMQNPRHLVRRRGQEARLRCSPMKGHSHVYWYRQLPEEGLKFMVYLQKENIIDESGMPKERFSAEFPKEGPSILRIQQVVRGDSAAYFCASSPAGSETQYFGPGTRLLVL.

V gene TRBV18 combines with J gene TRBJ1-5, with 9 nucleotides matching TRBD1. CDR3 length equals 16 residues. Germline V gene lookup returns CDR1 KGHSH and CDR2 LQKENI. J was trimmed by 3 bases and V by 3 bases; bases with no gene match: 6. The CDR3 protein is CASSPGTGFLNQPQHF. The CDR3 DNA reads TGTGCCAGCTCACCTGGGACAGGGTTCCTCAATCAGCCCCAGCATTTT.

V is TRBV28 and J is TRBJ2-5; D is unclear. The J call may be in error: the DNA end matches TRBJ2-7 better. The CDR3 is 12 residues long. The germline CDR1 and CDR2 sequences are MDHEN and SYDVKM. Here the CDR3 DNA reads TGTGCCAGCAGTTCGAGAAGATACGAGCAGTACTTC. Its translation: CASSSRRYEQYF.

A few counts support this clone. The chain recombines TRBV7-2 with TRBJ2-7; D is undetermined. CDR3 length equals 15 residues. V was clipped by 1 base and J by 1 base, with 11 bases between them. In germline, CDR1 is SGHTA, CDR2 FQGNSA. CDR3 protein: CASSLGVQASYEQYF. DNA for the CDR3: TGTGCCAGCAGCTTAGGAGTGCAAGCTTCCTACGAGCAGTACTTC.

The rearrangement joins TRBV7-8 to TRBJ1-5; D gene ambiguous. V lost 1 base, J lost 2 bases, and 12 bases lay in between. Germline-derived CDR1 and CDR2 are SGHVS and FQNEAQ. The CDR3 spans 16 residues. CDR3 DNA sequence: TGTGCCAGCAGCTTAGTGGCAGGTTGGGGCAATCAGCCCCAGCATTTT. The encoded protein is CASSLVAGWGNQPQHF.

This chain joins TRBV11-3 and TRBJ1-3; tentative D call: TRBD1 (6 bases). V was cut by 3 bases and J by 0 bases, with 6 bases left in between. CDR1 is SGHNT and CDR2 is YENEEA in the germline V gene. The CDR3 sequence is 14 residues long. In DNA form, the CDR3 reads TGTGCCAGCAGCTTGGACAGCTCTGGAAACACCATATATTTT. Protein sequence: CASSLDSSGNTIYF.

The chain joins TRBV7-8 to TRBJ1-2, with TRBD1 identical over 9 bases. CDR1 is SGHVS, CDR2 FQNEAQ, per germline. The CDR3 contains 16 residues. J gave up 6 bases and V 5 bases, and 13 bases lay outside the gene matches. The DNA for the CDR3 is TGTGCCAGCAGCCTCGGGACAGGGCTGATACTAGATGGCTACACCTTC. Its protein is CASSLGTGLILDGYTF.

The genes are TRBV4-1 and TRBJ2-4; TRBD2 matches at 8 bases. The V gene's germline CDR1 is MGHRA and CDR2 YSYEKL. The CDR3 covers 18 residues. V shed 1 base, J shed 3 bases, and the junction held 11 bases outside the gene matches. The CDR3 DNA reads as TGCGCCAGCAGCCAAGTCTGGGGGCTAGCGGGTCGCAAAAACATTCAGTACTTC. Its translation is CASSQVWGLAGRKNIQYF.

The DNA for the CDR3 is TGTGCCAGCAGCCAGACCAAGACAGGACCCTACGAGCAGTACTTC. Protein product: CASSQTKTGPYEQYF. The chain couples TRBV6-5 to TRBJ2-7; D might be TRBD1 (6 bases). CDR3 size: 15 residues. Germline V gene sequence: CDR1 MNHEY, CDR2 SVGAGI. Trimming took off 6 bases at V and 2 bases at J, with 17 bases between the two ends.

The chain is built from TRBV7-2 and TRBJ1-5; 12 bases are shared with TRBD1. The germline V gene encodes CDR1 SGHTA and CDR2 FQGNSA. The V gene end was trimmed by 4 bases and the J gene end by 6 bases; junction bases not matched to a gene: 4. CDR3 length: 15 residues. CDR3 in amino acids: CASSSGTGGFQPQHF. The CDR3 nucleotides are TGTGCCAGCAGCTCCGGGACAGGGGGCTTTCAGCCCCAGCATTTT.

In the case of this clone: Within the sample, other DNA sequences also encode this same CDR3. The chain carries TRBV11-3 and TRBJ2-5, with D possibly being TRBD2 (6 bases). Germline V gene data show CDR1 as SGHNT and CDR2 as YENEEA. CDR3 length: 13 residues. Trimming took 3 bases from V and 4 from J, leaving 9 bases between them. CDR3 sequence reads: CASSLGGAETQYF. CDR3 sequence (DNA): TGTGCCAGCAGCTTGGGAGGCGCAGAGACCCAGTACTTC.

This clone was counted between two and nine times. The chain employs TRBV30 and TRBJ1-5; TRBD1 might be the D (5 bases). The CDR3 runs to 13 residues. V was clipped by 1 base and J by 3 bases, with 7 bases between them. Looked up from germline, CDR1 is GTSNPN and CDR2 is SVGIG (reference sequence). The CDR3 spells CAWSGGSNQPQHF. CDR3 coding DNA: TGTGCCTGGAGTGGGGGCTCCAATCAGCCCCAGCATTTT.